This entry describes one TCR beta chain. What antigen it recognizes has not been identified. No clone much larger than this one lies a single base away; base qualities are absent. The library relied on the immunoSEQ multiplex PCR assay. The original methods were these. To diagnose cytomegalovirus status from the catalog of TCR beta chain sequences, a statistical classification framework was built. Imported from immuneACCESS, the table was reduced by TCRdb to in-frame sequences with V and J called. These copies leave out some clones; in studies compared against another copy, an unresolved V gene accounts for under half, and the cause of the remainder is not known. That table supplies the V and J calls and clone size; D and trimming were determined from the DNA. The sample has about 250,000 clones on record, about 90% of them singletons. Together, the top ten hold 12% of the sample. The data belong to a study of cytomegalovirus exposure and HLA in healthy donors (dated by TCRdb to about 2017). With respect to the entire study: A later analysis indicated that the 95 to 150 validation repertoires were generated on the platform also employed for the 666 repertoires of the first cohort. The study was designed to test whether signatures of past pathogen exposure could be identified by cataloging public T cell receptors. Besides the first cohort of around 670 subjects, a separate validation cohort made up of some 110 different subjects was used. To predict cytomegalovirus infection status, the study brought together high-throughput TCR immunosequencing, statistical association of individual TCRs with disease status, and machine learning. Study-wide conclusions, independent of this receptor: It was suggested by the authors that the approach could potentially be generalized to other disease states and immunological phenotypes. All 120 or so repertoires were used to score co-occurrence in the validation cohort in a later analysis, because that analysis had no HLA typing for the cohort. The classifier was reported to diagnose cytomegalovirus status with high specificity and sensitivity in both the original cohort and the validation cohort. In vitro tests confirmed that a few of the cytomegalovirus-associated TCR beta chains recognize cytomegalovirus antigens. In the study, around 150 TCR beta chains were listed as associated with cytomegalovirus. A later analysis found that TCRs clustered in the first cohort also tended to co-occur in the 120 validation repertoires, with roughly 95% of cluster scores above 0. Most TCR sequences were seen in very few donors, while some public TCRs were found in many individuals.

The donors belonged to the validation cohort of 90 to 150 subjects, which was separate from the approximately 700-subject first cohort. Germline trimming: 4 bases from V, 5 bases from J; junction bases outside gene matches: 2. Its CDR3 holds 13 amino acids, cysteine through phenylalanine. Just the 39-base CDR3 DNA is kept, in frame starting at base 1. Via the germline V gene, CDR1 is MDHEN and CDR2 SYDVKM. The rearrangement combines TRBV28 with TRBJ2-7, with 10 middle bases fitting TRBD1. This receptor was identified in a man aged 18 to 29 in good health and CMV-seropositive. Sequenced: PBMCs. The bases read TGTGCCAGCAGTTGGGACAGGGGAAACGAGCAGTACTTC. This yields the protein CASSWDRGNEQYF.